These T cell receptor beta chains were read from a single sample in a study of T cell responses to AZD1222 COVID-19 vaccine. The method was immunoSEQ multiplex PCR; TCRdb's version includes in-frame clones alone and lacks a portion of them. The table includes 95,000 to 150,000 clones, approximately 92% detected once. The specimen comprised peripheral blood, sampled on day 0 of AZD1222 vaccination. Source of these receptors: an adult in good health. Both conserved end residues are part of each CDR3. The D gene is left open where the match is weak. Some rows have no size entry. The others give once, few or many, or a class for an expanded clone.

D gene	V gene	J gene	clone size	CDR3 length	CDR3 DNA	CDR3 protein
-	TRBV7-2	TRBJ2-7	-	15	TGTGCCAGCAGCTTAGTGGCAGGGGTTTCCTACGAGCAGTACTTC	CASSLVAGVSYEQYF
-	TRBV28	TRBJ1-1	-	16	TGTGCCAGCAGTCTCCGAGGGGCAACTTTGAGCACTGAAGCTTTCTTT	CASSLRGATLSTEAFF
-	TRBV11-2	TRBJ1-2	-	12	TGTGCCAGCAGCTTACAAGGCTATGGCTACACCTTC	CASSLQGYGYTF
-	TRBV5-1	TRBJ1-6	-	14	TGCGCCAGCAGCCTACAGGGCTTCGGTTCACCCCTCCACTTT	CASSLQGFGSPLHF
TRBD2	TRBV6-5	TRBJ2-5	-	15	TGTGCCAGCAGTCGCCGGCGGGGGGGTATAGAGACCCAGTACTTC	CASSRRRGGIETQYF
-	TRBV6-5	TRBJ1-3	-	15	TGTGCCAGCAGTCCAAGGCGGCCTTCGGGAAACACCATATATTTT	CASSPRRPSGNTIYF
-	TRBV7-2	TRBJ2-5	-	15	TGTGCCAGCAGCTTAGCAGGGACCTGGCAAGAGACCCAGTACTTC	CASSLAGTWQETQYF
-	TRBV28	TRBJ1-3	-	15	TGTGCCAGCAGAGGAGGGGAGAGCTCTGGAAACACCATATATTTT	CASRGGESSGNTIYF
-	TRBV3-1/TRBV3-2	TRBJ1-1	-	15	TGTGCCAGCAGCCATATAACGACAACCTCTACTGAAGCTTTCTTT	CASSHITTTSTEAFF
-	TRBV19	TRBJ1-5	once	15	TGTGCCAGTAAAAATTTGGGGGCAGGCAATCAGCCCCAGCATTTT	CASKNLGAGNQPQHF
-	TRBV5-1	TRBJ2-1	-	16	TGCGCCAGCAGCCCAGGACGCAACCCTATTTACAATGAGCAGTTCTTC	CASSPGRNPIYNEQFF
-	TRBV11-3	TRBJ1-6	once	14	TGTGCCAGCTCAGGGGCAGGGCGGGAATCACCCCTCCACTTT	CASSGAGRESPLHF
-	TRBV7-9	TRBJ1-5	-	13	TGTGCCAGCAGCCAGGGTAACGGTCAGCCCCAGCATTTT	CASSQGNGQPQHF
-	TRBV6-6	TRBJ2-3	-	13	TGTGCCAGAGCAGGGGGGGTCACAGATACGCAGTATTTT	CARAGGVTDTQYF
-	TRBV6-6	TRBJ1-5	-	12	TGTGCCAGCAGTTACGGGGGTCAGCCCCAGCATTTT	CASSYGGQPQHF
-	TRBV19	TRBJ1-1	-	15	TGTGCCAGTAGTCCCCCCGGAGGTTTGAACACTGAAGCTTTCTTT	CASSPPGGLNTEAFF
-	TRBV7-2	TRBJ2-3	-	13	TGTGCCAGCAGCACCACTAGCACAGATACGCAGTATTTT	CASSTTSTDTQYF
-	TRBV10-3	TRBJ2-1	-	13	TGTGCCACTACGACGGGGCTGGGCAATGAGCAGTTCTTC	CATTTGLGNEQFF
TRBD1	TRBV6-5	TRBJ1-1	-	14	TGTGCCAGCATCCCGGGGGACAGGGCTTCTGAAGCTTTCTTT	CASIPGDRASEAFF
TRBD1	TRBV11-2	TRBJ1-2	-	15	TGTGCCAGCAGCTTAGGCCCGGCAGGGGGAGATGGCTACACCTTC	CASSLGPAGGDGYTF
-	TRBV6-5	TRBJ1-2	-	16	TGTGCCAGCAGTTACGTCGGCGTCCAATCTACGCGTGGCTACACCTTC	CASSYVGVQSTRGYTF
TRBD2	TRBV18	TRBJ2-7	-	16	TGTGCCAGCTCTCAGGTACTAGCGGGAGGCGCCTACGAGCAGTACTTC	CASSQVLAGGAYEQYF
TRBD2	TRBV6-2/TRBV6-3	TRBJ2-7	once	16	TGTGCCAGCAGTGATGGACTAGCGGGGTTAACCTACGAGCAGTACTTC	CASSDGLAGLTYEQYF
-	TRBV28	TRBJ1-2	-	11	TGTGCCAGTACCTCTAACTATGGCTACACCTTC	CASTSNYGYTF
TRBD1	TRBV6-2/TRBV6-3	TRBJ1-6	-	13	TGTGCCAGCAGCCTTCAGGGGGCCTCACCCCTCCACTTT	CASSLQGASPLHF
-	TRBV19	TRBJ2-1	-	14	TGTGCCAGTAGTATAGACTCCTCTGGCGATGAGCAGTTCTTC	CASSIDSSGDEQFF
-	TRBV7-8	TRBJ1-1	once	12	TGTGCCAGCAGCTTAAGTGGGTTTGAAGCTTTCTTT	CASSLSGFEAFF
-	TRBV5-1	TRBJ2-1	-	13	TGCGCCAGCAGCTTTTATTCGGGAGATGAGCAGTTCTTC	CASSFYSGDEQFF
TRBD2	TRBV9	TRBJ2-5	many	14	TGTGCCAGCAGCGTATTAAGCGGGGGTGAGACCCAGTACTTC	CASSVLSGGETQYF
-	TRBV7-9	TRBJ2-5	-	14	TGTGCCAGCAGCTCAGGAAGGGGAGCTGAGACCCAGTACTTC	CASSSGRGAETQYF
TRBD1	TRBV5-1	TRBJ1-5	-	12	TGCGCCAGCAGCTCTGGGACAGGGCCCCAGCATTTT	CASSSGTGPQHF
-	TRBV7-9	TRBJ2-1	-	14	TGTGCCAGCAGCTTGGGTAGGGCACACAATGAGCAGTTCTTC	CASSLGRAHNEQFF
-	TRBV9	TRBJ1-1	-	14	TGTGCCAGCAGCGTCGGACAGCCGAACACTGAAGCTTTCTTT	CASSVGQPNTEAFF
-	TRBV19	TRBJ2-2	once	14	TGTGCCAGTACCCAGGAGGGTACGCCCGGGGAGCTGTTTTTT	CASTQEGTPGELFF
-	TRBV9	TRBJ1-2	-	14	TGTGCCAGCAGCGGAGGCCAGGGACTGGATGGCTACACCTTC	CASSGGQGLDGYTF
-	TRBV30	TRBJ1-3	-	13	TGTGCCTGGAGTCCAGGGACTGGAAACACCATATATTTT	CAWSPGTGNTIYF
TRBD1	TRBV18	TRBJ2-1	-	14	TGTGCCAGCTCACCGGGACAGCCCTACAATGAGCAGTTCTTC	CASSPGQPYNEQFF
-	TRBV18	TRBJ2-2	-	13	TGTGCCAGCTCACAGGGGTGGACCGGGGAGCTGTTTTTT	CASSQGWTGELFF
-	TRBV19	TRBJ2-1	-	13	TGTGCCAGTAGTCGTAGCTCCTACAATGAGCAGTTCTTC	CASSRSSYNEQFF
TRBD2	TRBV7-9	TRBJ2-1	-	18	TGTGCCAGCAGCTTCGGCTCCGCGGGACTAGATTCTTATGATGAGCAGTTCTTC	CASSFGSAGLDSYDEQFF
-	TRBV5-8	TRBJ2-5	-	16	TGTGCCAGCAGCCGCTTGACGGGCCCTGTTCCAATGACCCAGTACTTC	CASSRLTGPVPMTQYF
TRBD1	TRBV5-1	TRBJ2-1	-	16	TGCGCCAGCAGCTTGGGCCCAGGGGGCGCGGGTAATGAGCAGTTCTTC	CASSLGPGGAGNEQFF
-	TRBV7-9	TRBJ2-2	-	13	TGTGCCAGCAGCTTTACAGCGACCGGGGAGCTGTTTTTT	CASSFTATGELFF
TRBD1	TRBV2	TRBJ1-3	-	15	TGTGCCAGCAGGGGGACAGGGATTTTGGGTTACACCATATATTTT	CASRGTGILGYTIYF
-	TRBV5-1	TRBJ1-1	-	14	TGCGCCAGCAGCTTGGACCTCCTATACACTGAAGCTTTCTTT	CASSLDLLYTEAFF